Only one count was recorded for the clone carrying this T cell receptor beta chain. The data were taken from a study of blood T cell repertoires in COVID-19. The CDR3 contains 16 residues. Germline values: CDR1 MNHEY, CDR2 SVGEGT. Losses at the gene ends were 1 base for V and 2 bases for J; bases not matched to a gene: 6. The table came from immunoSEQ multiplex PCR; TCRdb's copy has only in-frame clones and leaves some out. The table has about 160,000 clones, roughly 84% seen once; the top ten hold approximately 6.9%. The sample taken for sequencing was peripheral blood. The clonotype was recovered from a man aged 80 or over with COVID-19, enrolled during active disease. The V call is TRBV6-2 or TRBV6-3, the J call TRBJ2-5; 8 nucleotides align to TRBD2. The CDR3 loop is CASSYFLAGPQETQYF. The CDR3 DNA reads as TGTGCCAGCAGTTACTTTTTAGCGGGGCCTCAAGAGACCCAGTACTTC.